Listed here are 30 T cell receptor beta chains from one sample, sequenced in a study of T and B cells in COVID-19 patients. Multiplex PCR with BIOMED2 TRB-A/B primer pools amplified TRB rearrangements. Each CDR3 protein is one row after TCRdb ran MiXCR on the multiplex PCR reads. The repertoire holds tens of thousands of distinct CDR3 sequences, with roughly 29% as singletons. From blood, about 240-550 ng of genomic DNA served as TRB template. The sample was blood. These receptors were collected from a human donor who had recovered from COVID-19.

V gene TRBV6-1 combines with J gene TRBJ2-3; tentative D call: TRBD2 (7 bases). Looked up from germline, CDR1 is MNHNS and CDR2 is SASEGT. Trimming stripped 6 bases from V and 4 bases from J, with 14 bases between. This CDR3 region has 14 residues. CDR3 residues: CASRPLGGADTQYF. CDR3 sequence (DNA): TGTGCCAGCAGGCCTCTAGGGGGGGCAGATACGCAGTATTTT.

V is TRBV5-5 and J is TRBJ1-1; D gene unclear. Germline lookup yields CDR1 SGHKS and CDR2 YYEKEE (reference sequence). The CDR3 extends over 13 amino acids. With 0 bases removed from V and 2 bases from J, the gap between germline ends came to 5 bases. CDR3 DNA sequence: TGTGCCAGCAGCTTGGCAGGAAACACTGAAGCTTTCTTT. Translated: CASSLAGNTEAFF.

This clonotype came up a few times. CDR3: CASWDPNSYEQYF. CDR3 in DNA: TGTGCCAGCTGGGACCCAAACTCCTACGAGCAGTACTTC. V usage is TRBV19 and J usage is TRBJ2-7, with D perhaps given as TRBD1 or TRBD2 (5 bases each). Looked up from germline, CDR1 is LNHDA and CDR2 is SQIVND (reference sequence). Between the trimmed V and J ends, which lost 9 bases and 0 bases, there was a span of 12 bases. This CDR3 spans 13 amino acids. Variable domain in full (rest from reference TRBV19 and TRBJ2-7): DGGITQSPKYLFRKEGQNVTLSCEQNLNHDAMYWYRQDPGQGLRLIYYSQIVNDFQKGDIAEGYSVSREKKESFPLTVTSAQKNPTAFYLCASWDPNSYEQYFGPGTRLTVT.

V is TRBV5-5 and J is TRBJ1-1, with D perhaps TRBD1 (5 bases). Germline CDR1 SGHKS, CDR2 YYEKEE (reference sequence). Trimming removed 3 bases from V and 1 base from J, with 13 bases in between. This CDR3 is built from 15 residues. As DNA, the CDR3 is TGTGCCAGCAGCTCGGGGCCGGGAAGGAACACTGAAGCTTTCTTT. Translating it yields CASSSGPGRNTEAFF.

The chain has TRBV6-5 and TRBJ1-5; D gene uncertain. Germline V gives CDR1 MNHEY, CDR2 SVGAGI. V was clipped by 7 bases and J by 7 bases, with 17 bases between them. The CDR3 covers 14 residues. This CDR3 is CASNLGQFGQPQHF. CDR3 nucleotides: TGTGCCAGCAACCTGGGCCAGTTTGGGCAGCCCCAGCATTTT.

V is TRBV6-5 and J is TRBJ1-1; a weak D match, TRBD1 (6 bases). Trimming stripped 6 bases from V and 10 bases from J, with 12 bases between. This CDR3 spans 11 amino acids. Germline V CDR1 and CDR2: MNHEY, SVGAGI. CDR3 bases: TGTGCCAGCAGATCTACAGGGTTAGCTTTCTTT. It is translated as CASRSTGLAFF.

This clonotype was recorded many times. Here the CDR3 DNA reads TGCAGCGTTGAAGAGGGGTGGCAGGGGGCAGGCTATGGCTACACCTTC. This codes for CSVEEGWQGAGYGYTF. This rearrangement joins TRBV29-1 to TRBJ1-2, with 8 nucleotides matching TRBD1. The CDR3 consists of 16 residues. V was clipped by 0 bases and J by 4 bases; unmatched bases: 10. The germline V gene encodes CDR1 SQVTM and CDR2 ANQGSEA. Based on the CDR3 plus reference TRBV29-1 and TRBJ1-2, the full variable domain is SAVISQKPSRDICQRGTSLTIQCQVDSQVTMMFWYRQQPGQSLTLIATANQGSEATYESGFVIDKFPISRPNLTFSTLTVSNMSPEDSSIYLCSVEEGWQGAGYGYTFGSGTRLTVV.

This clonotype was detected ten times or more. The rearrangement uses TRBV19 and TRBJ2-5; TRBD2 might be the D (6 bases). V was trimmed by 7 bases and J by 1 base, leaving 13 bases between them. The CDR3 extends over 14 amino acids. The germline CDR1 and CDR2 sequences are LNHDA and SQIVND (reference sequence). Written as DNA, the CDR3 is TGTGCCAGTAATGAACGGGGGTTCCAAGAGACCCAGTACTTC. Translated: CASNERGFQETQYF.

This chain joins TRBV12-3 or TRBV12-4 and TRBJ1-1; 8 bases fit TRBD1. The CDR3 totals 15 residues. V was clipped by 1 base and J by 1 base; unmatched bases: 2. In DNA, the CDR3 is TGTGCCAGCAGTTTAGATACAGGGGGGAACACTGAAGCTTTCTTT. Translated: CASSLDTGGNTEAFF.

The V gene is TRBV5-1, the J gene TRBJ2-6; D remains unclear. The CDR3 is 16 amino acids. Germline V gives CDR1 SGHRS, CDR2 YFSETQ. V shed 0 bases and J shed 0 bases, with 7 bases lying between them. CDR3 loop: CASSLGGSSGANVLTF. Written as DNA, the CDR3 is TGCGCCAGCAGCTTGGGGGGAAGCTCTGGGGCCAACGTCCTGACTTTC.

This clonotype appeared many times. The gene calls are TRBV6-5 and TRBJ2-2, with 7 nucleotides matching TRBD1. J gave up 5 bases and V 6 bases, and 0 bases lay outside the gene matches. CDR3 length: 12 amino acids. Germline CDR1 is MNHEY and CDR2 is SVGAGI. The CDR3 DNA reads TGTGCCAGCAGGGACAGGACCGGGGAGCTGTTTTTT. Its translation: CASRDRTGELFF.

As for this clonotype: This may stem from a read error, because a much larger clone lies one nucleotide away. The J gene is TRBJ2-3, the V gene TRBV18; D remains unclear. The CDR3 consists of 14 residues. Looked up from germline, CDR1 is KGHSH and CDR2 is LQKENI. The CDR3 loop reads CSSSPPEPTDTQYF. The DNA of the CDR3 is TGTTCCAGCTCACCACCGGAGCCCACAGATACGCAGTATTTT.

This clonotype is labeled as medium-sized. The chain links TRBV29-1 to TRBJ2-7, with D uncertain. The V end lost 2 bases, the J end lost 2 bases, and 22 bases lay between the germline ends. CDR1 and CDR2 from the germline V gene are SQVTM and ANQGSEA. The CDR3 length is 17 residues. The CDR3 region is CSVELGGGTHNAYEQYF. For the CDR3, the DNA is TGCAGCGTTGAATTGGGCGGCGGCACTCATAACGCCTACGAGCAGTACTTC.

This clonotype was seen a few times. V is TRBV5-4 and J is TRBJ1-4; no clear D. CDR3 length: 16 amino acids. V was pared by 4 bases and J by 5 bases, with 18 bases between. Germline CDR1 reads SGHNT; CDR2 reads YYREEE (reference sequence). The CDR3 coding sequence is TGTGCCAGCAGCCCTTCAGGCTCCGGGAGGAATGAAAAACTGTTTTTT. Translated, it gives CASSPSGSGRNEKLFF.

Worth noting for this clonotype: One end of the junction does not line up with germline, which may come from a read error. The chain links TRBV6-6 to TRBJ2-2, with a weak D call TRBD1 (7 bases). The CDR3 loop spans 17 amino acids. Germline assignment: CDR1 MNHNY and CDR2 SVGAGI (reference sequence). This chain's CDR3 is CASSRPPGGQNTWELFF. CDR3 nucleotides: TGTGCCAGCAGTCGACCCCCAGGGGGGCAGAACACCTGGGAGCTGTTTTTT.

This clonotype was seen many times. The genes are TRBV30 and TRBJ2-1, with 7 bases lining up with TRBD2. The CDR3 is 13 amino acids. From germline, CDR1 is GTSNPN and CDR2 SVGIG (reference sequence). With V trimmed by 8 bases and J by 7 bases, 11 bases remained unmatched. As DNA, the CDR3 is TGTGCCGGTGGACTAGTTTTAGGGAATGAGCAGTTCTTC. It specifies CAGGLVLGNEQFF.

This chain joins TRBV12-3 or TRBV12-4 and TRBJ1-2; D remains ambiguous. Trimming removed 6 bases at V and 4 bases at J, with 9 bases between. This CDR3 is built from 12 residues. CDR3 sequence: CASSPGIYGYTF. CDR3 in DNA: TGTGCCAGCAGCCCCGGGATCTATGGCTACACCTTC.

This clonotype was seen only a few times. The chain recombines TRBV30 with TRBJ1-5; D unresolved. Germline V lookup: CDR1 GTSNPN, CDR2 SVGIG (reference sequence). The CDR3 has 15 amino acids. Trimming removed 0 bases at V and 0 bases at J, with 9 bases between. The CDR3 loop is CAWSVRGFSNQPQHF. In nucleotides, the CDR3 is TGTGCCTGGAGTGTACGAGGGTTTAGCAATCAGCCCCAGCATTTT.

The chain recombines TRBV19 with TRBJ1-5; 8 nucleotides line up with TRBD1. The CDR3 is made up of 16 amino acids. Germline CDR1 is LNHDA and CDR2 is SQIVND (reference sequence). V was clipped by 3 bases and J by 4 bases; unmatched bases: 8. The CDR3 spells CASSIAPDRENQPQHF. The CDR3 DNA reads TGTGCCAGTAGTATCGCCCCGGACAGGGAAAATCAGCCCCAGCATTTT.

This clonotype was recorded only once. This chain joins TRBV7-3 and TRBJ2-3, with D possibly being TRBD2 (7 bases). V was pared by 4 bases and J by 9 bases, with 17 bases between. CDR3 length: 14 amino acids. CDR1 SGHTA and CDR2 FQGTGA come from the germline V gene. The CDR3, as DNA: TGTGCCAGCAGCTACATGAGGGGGGGGAAAACGCAGTATTTT. It yields the protein CASSYMRGGKTQYF.

This clonotype occurred a few times. The chain joins TRBV30 to TRBJ1-1; D is uncertain. Germline CDR1 GTSNPN, CDR2 SVGIG (reference sequence). Trimming took 0 bases from V and 2 from J, leaving 7 bases between them. CDR3 length equals 13 residues. The CDR3 coding sequence is TGTGCCTGGAGTGTGGGAGTCAACACTGAAGCTTTCTTT. Translating gives CAWSVGVNTEAFF.

This clonotype is labeled medium-sized (0.01 to 0.1%). The genes are TRBV6-1 and TRBJ2-3; D gene unclear. This CDR3 is 12 amino acids long. The germline gives CDR1 MNHNS, CDR2 SASEGT. V lost 4 bases to trimming and J lost 0 bases, with 2 bases between them. The CDR3: CASSGSTDTQYF. The DNA for the CDR3 is TGTGCCAGCAGTGGGAGCACAGATACGCAGTATTTT.

The V gene is TRBV19, the J gene TRBJ1-2, with D perhaps TRBD1 (5 bases). The CDR3 runs 15 residues. Germline CDR1 LNHDA, CDR2 SQIVND (reference sequence). V lost 5 bases to trimming and J lost 0 bases, with 13 bases between them. The CDR3 sequence is CASSLTIQANYGYTF. In DNA, the CDR3 is TGTGCCAGTAGTCTAACAATACAGGCTAACTATGGCTACACCTTC.

This clonotype was detected a few times. CDR3 residues: CASIPHDRSGNTIYF. CDR3 DNA sequence: TGTGCCAGCATCCCACATGACCGCTCTGGAAACACCATATATTTT. This chain connects TRBV6-6 to TRBJ1-3; D is unclear. This CDR3 spans 15 amino acids. V was clipped by 7 bases and J by 0 bases, with 13 bases between them. CDR1 is MNHNY, CDR2 SVGAGI, per germline (reference sequence).

There are many counts of this clonotype. The gene calls are TRBV30 and TRBJ2-5; 8 bases are shared with TRBD1. With V trimmed by 5 bases and J by 2 bases, 1 base remained unmatched. This CDR3 comprises 12 residues. Germline V gene data show CDR1 as GTSNPN and CDR2 as SVGIG (reference sequence). CDR3 sequence: CAWGQGQETQYF. The CDR3, as DNA: TGTGCCTGGGGACAGGGACAAGAGACCCAGTACTTC.

The rearrangement uses TRBV18 and TRBJ2-1; unclear D gene. Germline values: CDR1 KGHSH, CDR2 LQKENI. V was trimmed by 0 bases and J by 8 bases, leaving 8 bases between them. The CDR3 length is 13 residues. The CDR3 DNA is TGTGCCAGCTCACCACCTAGCATGGATGAGCAGTTCTTC. Its protein is CASSPPSMDEQFF. The full variable domain, in which reference TRBV18 and TRBJ2-1 provide the parts outside the CDR3, is NAGVMQNPRHLVRRRGQEARLRCSPMKGHSHVYWYRQLPEEGLKFMVYLQKENIIDESGMPKERFSAEFPKEGPSILRIQQVVRGDSAAYFCASSPPSMDEQFFGPGTRLTVL.

The table lists this clonotype with a few counts. The rearrangement uses TRBV5-6 and TRBJ2-7, with TRBD1 identical over 10 bases. Losses at the gene ends were 4 bases for V and 2 bases for J; bases not matched to a gene: 6. Germline V CDR1 and CDR2: SGHDT, YYEEEE. This CDR3 has 15 amino acids. The CDR3 nucleotides are TGTGCCAGCAGCCAAGCGGGACAGGGGACCTACGAGCAGTACTTC. Amino acid sequence: CASSQAGQGTYEQYF.

This clonotype is labeled as medium-sized. The chain links TRBV11-1 to TRBJ2-7, with 11 bases aligning to TRBD2. Germline CDR1 SGHAT, CDR2 FQDESV (reference sequence). The CDR3 length is 15 residues. With V trimmed by 3 bases and J by 5 bases, 6 bases remained unmatched. CDR3 region: CASSFTSGGTNEQYF. CDR3 in DNA: TGTGCCAGCAGCTTCACTAGCGGGGGAACCAACGAGCAGTACTTC.

Judged by abundance, this clonotype is medium-sized (0.01 to 0.1%). The chain employs TRBV29-1 and TRBJ2-7, with a tentative D call TRBD1 (6 bases). V was cut by 6 bases and J by 3 bases, with 9 bases left in between. Per the germline V gene, CDR1 is SQVTM and CDR2 is ANQGSEA. CDR3 size: 11 residues. In nucleotides, the CDR3 is TGCAGCGTGGGGGACATCTACGAGCAGTACTTC. It yields the protein CSVGDIYEQYF.

The chain links TRBV5-4 to TRBJ1-2; TRBD1 is a possible D gene (5 bases). The germline gives CDR1 SGHNT, CDR2 YYREEE (reference sequence). This CDR3 has 16 residues. The germline V and J ends were trimmed by 5 bases and 3 bases, with 20 bases remaining between them. The DNA of the CDR3 is TGTGCCAGCAGGCTTGGAGTCCGGGGCCCAGACTATGGCTACACCTTC. Translating gives CASRLGVRGPDYGYTF.